Listed below are T cell receptor beta chains from one sample, sequenced in a study of early T cells in non-severe SARS-CoV-2 infection. One entry per CDR3 protein results from TCRdb running MiXCR on the 5' RACE reads. The profile shows about 44,000 distinct CDR3 sequences, 12% of them singletons. Sequences were obtained from whole blood. These receptors all stem from an adult who was a healthcare worker with PCR-confirmed SARS-CoV-2 infection or an uninfected control (not recorded which). CDR3s include the opening cysteine and the closing phenylalanine or tryptophan. The D gene is left open where the match is weak. Clone sizes are given selectively: once, few, many, or a class where the clone is expanded.

>TRBJ1-1|TRBV7-9|.|once
TGTGCCAGCAGCTTAGCTGAAAACACTGAAGCTTTCTTT
CASSLAENTEAFF
>TRBJ2-5|TRBV6-1|.|few
TGTGCCAGCAGTGAGCAGACTAGGAGAGGTCAAGAGACCCAGTACTTC
CASSEQTRRGQETQYF
>TRBJ2-2|TRBV2|.|.
TGTGCCAGCAGTGCCATCGGGGTAGAGGCCGGGGAGCTGTTTTTT
CASSAIGVEAGELFF
>TRBJ2-5|TRBV6-2/TRBV6-3|TRBD1|few
TGTGCCAGCTCGTACGAGCCACCCGGGACAGTAAAAGAGACCCAGTACTTC
CASSYEPPGTVKETQYF
>TRBJ2-2|TRBV19|TRBD1|few
TGTGCCAGTAGAGACCGAGGGGGCTCGAACACCGGGGAGCTGTTTTTT
CASRDRGGSNTGELFF
>TRBJ1-2|TRBV3-1|.|many
TGTGCCAGCAGAGCGTCCTCTGGAGGGTATGGCTACACCTTC
CASRASSGGYGYTF
>TRBJ2-2|TRBV11-1|.|many
TGTGCCAGCAGCTTACGGATCGACACCGGGGAGCTGTTTTTT
CASSLRIDTGELFF
>TRBJ2-4|TRBV29-1|TRBD1|few
TGCAGCGCGGGACAGGGGAGAAACATTCAGTACTTC
CSAGQGRNIQYF
>TRBJ2-1|TRBV28|TRBD2|many
TGTGCCAGCAGTTTGGGGGCGAGCGGGAGGGCCGATGAGCAGTTCTTC
CASSLGASGRADEQFF
>TRBJ1-1|TRBV20-1|.|.
TGCAGTGCAAGGGGGGGGATGAACACTGAAGCTTTCTTT
CSARGGMNTEAFF
>TRBJ2-3|TRBV9|TRBD2|few
TGTGCCAGCAGCGTAGAGGCGGGAGGAACAGATACGCAGTATTTT
CASSVEAGGTDTQYF
>TRBJ1-5|TRBV5-6|.|.
TGTGCCAGCAGCCCCTTTGGACAGCCCCAGCATTTT
CASSPFGQPQHF
>TRBJ2-3|TRBV5-6|.|many
TGTGCCAGCAGCGCTGACAGAACTTACACAGATACGCAGTATTTT
CASSADRTYTDTQYF
>TRBJ2-5|TRBV14|TRBD1|many
TGTGCCAGCAGCCAAGAAAGAGGGGGCGCAGAGACCCAGTACTTC
CASSQERGGAETQYF
>TRBJ2-3|TRBV7-9|TRBD1|many
TGTGCCAGCACCGGGGACAGGCCCACAGATACGCAGTATTTT
CASTGDRPTDTQYF
>TRBJ1-1|TRBV12-3/TRBV12-4|.|.
TGTGCCAGCAGTTCCCAGGCTTATGAAGCTTTCTTT
CASSSQAYEAFF
>TRBJ1-5|TRBV18|TRBD1|many
TGTGCCAGCTCGGACAGGGGGCTACAGCCCCAGCATTTT
CASSDRGLQPQHF
>TRBJ2-3|TRBV5-1|.|.
TGCGCCAGCAGCCCCCTTGATCGGATAACAGATACGCAGTATTTT
CASSPLDRITDTQYF
>TRBJ2-7|TRBV28|TRBD1|.
TGTGCCATCGAGGGGGCATCCTCCTACGAGCAGTACTTC
CAIEGASSYEQYF
>TRBJ1-2|TRBV7-6|TRBD1|many
TGTGCCAGCAGCTTCGGACAGGGTTATGGCTACACCTTC
CASSFGQGYGYTF
>TRBJ1-2|TRBV5-1|.|few
TGCGCCAGCAGCCTACAGGATGCCTATGGCTACACCTTC
CASSLQDAYGYTF
>TRBJ2-2|TRBV7-9|.|many
TGTGCCCCAGGCGGGCTAACCGGGGAGCTGTTTTTT
CAPGGLTGELFF
>TRBJ2-7|TRBV11-2|TRBD1|few
TGTGCCAGCAGCCAATCACCGGGACAGGGATTCGAGCGGGTATTCTACGAGCAGTACTTC
CASSQSPGQGFERVFYEQYF
>TRBJ2-1|TRBV5-4|TRBD2|few
TGTGCCAGCAGCAATTCAGCGGGGCGCTCCTACAATGAGCAGTTCTTC
CASSNSAGRSYNEQFF
>TRBJ1-3|TRBV2|.|many
TGTGCCAGCGGACAGTTCTCTGGAAACACCATATATTTT
CASGQFSGNTIYF
>TRBJ2-3|TRBV3-2|.|.
TGTGCCAGCAGCCAAGCGGTGGGGAGTCCGGCAGATACGCAGTATTTT
CASSQAVGSPADTQYF
>TRBJ2-1|TRBV28|.|.
TGTGCCAGCAGTCTCTATAGGTATGAGCAGTTCTTC
CASSLYRYEQFF
>TRBJ1-1|TRBV28|TRBD1|many
TGTGCCAGCACCTACAGGGGGCGGGCCACTGAAGCTTTCTTT
CASTYRGRATEAFF
>TRBJ1-2|TRBV6-1|.|many
TGTGCCAGCAGTGAAACACGGACAGCCCCTGGCTACACCTTC
CASSETRTAPGYTF
>TRBJ2-1|TRBV28|.|many
TGTGCCAGCAGTCCAGCTTGGGACTCCCGGTCCGATGAGCAGTTCTTC
CASSPAWDSRSDEQFF
>TRBJ2-1|TRBV18|.|few
TGTGCCAGCTCACCGTCCCCACAGTCTTACAATGAGCAGTTCTTC
CASSPSPQSYNEQFF
>TRBJ2-5|TRBV28|TRBD2|.
TGTGCCAGCAGCACTAGCGGGAGTCATGGGACCCAGTACTTC
CASSTSGSHGTQYF
>TRBJ2-5|TRBV18|.|.
TGTGCCAGCTCACCGGTGGTTGGGGAGACCCAGTACTTC
CASSPVVGETQYF
>TRBJ1-1|TRBV12-3/TRBV12-4|.|few
TGTGCCAGCAGTCGCTCCCGGGTCACTGAAGCTTTCTTT
CASSRSRVTEAFF
>TRBJ1-5|TRBV4-2|.|many
TGTGCCAGCAGCCAAGAGAGCACAGGGATACAGCCCCAGCATTTT
CASSQESTGIQPQHF
>TRBJ2-7|TRBV9|TRBD1|.
TGTGCCAGCAGCGCGACAGGGGCTTACGAGCAGTACTTC
CASSATGAYEQYF
>TRBJ2-1|TRBV12-3/TRBV12-4|TRBD2|few
TGTGCCAGCATTTTACGGGGACTAGCGGGAAACAATGAGCAGTTCTTC
CASILRGLAGNNEQFF
>TRBJ2-2|TRBV6-2/TRBV6-3|.|.
TGTGCCAGCAGTCACGACGGAACGAACACCGGGGAGCTGTTTTTT
CASSHDGTNTGELFF
>TRBJ2-7|TRBV11-2|.|.
TGTGCCAGCAGCTTATTTGAGCGTTCCTACGAGCAGTACTTC
CASSLFERSYEQYF
>TRBJ2-5|TRBV5-4|.|.
TGTGCCAGCAGCTTGTCTAGAAAGGGTCAAGAGACCCAGTACTTC
CASSLSRKGQETQYF
>TRBJ2-1|TRBV4-3|.|.
TGCGCCAGCAGCCAAGATCAGCCCAGCTCCTACAATGAGCAGTTCTTC
CASSQDQPSSYNEQFF
>TRBJ2-6|TRBV11-2|.|many
TGTGCCAGCAGCTTAGACCCCTATTCCCTCTCTGGGGCCAACGTCCTGACTTTC
CASSLDPYSLSGANVLTF
>TRBJ1-5|TRBV6-5|.|few
TGTGCCTCCAGGGGTGGGGTATATCAGCCCCAGCATTTT
CASRGGVYQPQHF